The entry below describes one T cell receptor (beta chain). Its specificity is not known. This sample was included in a study of OX40 agonist ivuxolimab in advanced cancers. Whole-study context: Patients were treated with intravenous ivuxolimab, dosed at 0.01 to 10 mg/kg and infused every 2 weeks. Dose-escalation patients were diagnosed with hepatocellular carcinoma, melanoma, renal cell cancer or head and neck cancer. Study-wide findings and caveats: Expanded clones were, on average, more numerous in CD8+ T cells than in CD4+.

Libraries were prepared by immunoSEQ multiplex PCR; TCRdb keeps only in-frame clonotypes and omits some of them. Among around 79,000 clones listed, more than 85% were seen once. The specimen was CD4+ or CD8+ T cells sorted from blood, collected in a trial of the OX40 agonist ivuxolimab. This TCR was sampled from an adult with an advanced solid tumor such as melanoma, head and neck, liver or kidney cancer.

This CDR3 is CASSPRSGTEAFF. The CDR3 region has the DNA TGTGCCAGCAGCCCACGGTCCGGCACTGAAGCTTTCTTT. This rearrangement joins TRBV7-9 to TRBJ1-1, with D unclear. CDR1 SEHNR and CDR2 FQNEAQ come from the germline V gene (reference sequence). V was shortened by 5 bases and J by 4 bases, with 11 bases between the two germline ends. This CDR3 is 13 amino acids long. Drawing the rest from reference TRBV7-9 and TRBJ1-1, the complete variable domain is DTGVSQNPRHKITKRGQNVTFRCDPISEHNRLYWYRQTLGQGPEFLTYFQNEAQLEKSRLLSDRFSAERPKGSFSTLEIQRTEQGDSAMYLCASSPRSGTEAFFGQGTRLTVV.